This T cell receptor beta chain emerged from a study of T cell changes during pregnancy in multiple sclerosis. The ends were cut back, 5 bases at V and 0 bases at J, with 8 bases in the middle. This CDR3 has 14 amino acids. Per the germline V gene, CDR1 is MNHEY and CDR2 is SMNVEV (reference sequence). Generated by immunoSEQ multiplex PCR, the TCRdb table keeps only in-frame clones and is missing some. Of around 64,000 clones listed, roughly 92% are singletons. The specimen comprised CD8+ T cells from peripheral blood mononuclear cells, sampled in the third trimester of pregnancy. This sequence was found in a female donor with multiple sclerosis, enrolled in a pregnancy study. This rearrangement joins TRBV27 to TRBJ1-5, with a weak D call TRBD1 (5 bases). The CDR3 is CASSPGDSNQPQHF. CDR3 DNA: TGTGCCAGCAGTCCGGGGGATAGCAATCAGCCCCAGCATTTT.